The T cell receptor (beta chain) under discussion was sequenced for a study of CD8+CD57+ T cells in acquired aplastic anemia (dated by TCRdb to 2017 to 2018). With regard to the full study: DNA extracted from sorted CD4+ and CD8+ cells had a mean of roughly 3 ug, with a range of about 0.19 to 27.4 ug. A CD8+CD57+ expansion meant a frequency higher than the mean frequency seen in healthy subjects. Paper-wide results and their limitations: No significant difference in CD8+ Simpson's diversity was found between patients and healthy controls (P=0.060). Although around 30 CD8+ CDR3 sequences were shared by patients and controls, these sequences appeared highly expressed in patients and within the immunodominant clones of patients.

A note on this clonotype: Its antigen is still unknown. There are no base qualities to consult, and no much larger clone falls within one base.

Genomic DNA was used as template for profiling of TCR beta VDJ combinations and CDR3 sequences. TCR repertoire sequencing was run on an Illumina HiSeq 2000. As for the original processing: TRBV/TRBJ rearrangement plots, CDR3 size and DJ length profiles, and Simpson's diversity index were used to evaluate the repertoires. The immunodominant clone was defined as the most abundant DNA sequence in deep sequencing data. CDR3 amino acid sequences were checked for sharing between subjects and were compared against published repertoires and the VDJdb database. TCRdb redid the processing of the public reads, applying fastp at Q25 and MiXCR, and retained in-frame beta chains. Rows are unified per CDR3 protein, each entry keeping the most common DNA and genes. The V and J calls and clone size are TCRdb's, not the authors'. The sample profile shows some 170,000 distinct CDR3 sequences; roughly 63% of them were found once. The ten largest account for about two fifths of the sample.

The germline V gene (reference sequence) yields MNHEY for CDR1 and SMNVEV for CDR2. V is clipped by 4 bases and J by 3 bases, and the sequence between their germline boundaries is 15 bases long. Counted from cysteine to phenylalanine, this CDR3 has 15 amino acids. The CDR3 DNA has 45 bases and is translated from base 1. Flow cytometry had shown CD8+CD57+ cell expansion in the patients selected for sequencing. Severe acquired aplastic anemia was diagnosed in all patients according to International Study of Aplastic Anemia and Agranulocytosis and Camitta criteria. At the time blood was sampled, none of the patients had received any therapy. The study deep-sequenced TCR repertoires of sorted CD4+ and CD8+ blood T cells from severe aplastic anemia patients and healthy subjects. Patients were enrolled in the USA under clinicaltrials.gov protocols 00001620, 01623167, 00001397, 00071045, 00081523 and 00961064. Ficoll-Paque density gradient centrifugation was used to isolate peripheral blood mononuclear cells. Before DNA extraction, CD4+ and CD8+ T cells were sorted with FACS or magnetic beads.

Sample: sorted CD4+, CD8+, or CD8+CD57+ T cells (not recorded which) from PBMCs. Rearrangement joined TRBV27 to TRBJ1-1; TRBD1 might be the D gene, on 6 matching bases. The source of this sequence is a human donor with aplastic anemia. CDR3 region: CASSYRGGMDTEAFF. The base sequence is TGTGCCAGCAGTTATAGGGGGGGAATGGACACTGAAGCTTTCTTT.